This T cell receptor (beta chain) was sequenced in a study of cytomegalovirus exposure and HLA in healthy donors (dated 2017 in TCRdb). With respect to the entire study: According to a later analysis, the 120 or so validation repertoires were produced on the same platform as the 666 repertoires of the first cohort. In addition to the first cohort of several hundred subjects, a separate validation cohort of under 150 different subjects was used. The study combined high-throughput TCR immunosequencing, statistical association of individual TCRs with disease status, and machine learning to predict cytomegalovirus infection status. The aim of the study was to test whether cataloging public T cell receptors could identify signatures of past pathogen exposure.

The V end loses 1 base and the J end loses 4 bases, and a stretch of 5 bases separates them. From the cysteine up to the phenylalanine, the CDR3 has a length of 12 residues. Just CDR3 DNA is preserved here, 36 bases in frame from base 1. The germline V gene sets CDR1 to SGHAT and CDR2 to FQNNGV. Points the paper makes about the study in general: A later analysis lacked HLA typing for the validation cohort, so it scored co-occurrence in that cohort across all 120 or so repertoires. A later analysis found that TCRs clustered in the first cohort also tended to co-occur in the roughly 120 validation repertoires, with 94% of cluster scores above 0. Three of the identified cytomegalovirus-associated TCR beta chains were confirmed in vitro to be specific for cytomegalovirus antigens. In the study, some 160 TCR beta chains were listed as associated with cytomegalovirus. While some public TCRs were present in many individuals, most TCR sequences turned up only very rarely across donors. It was suggested by the authors that the approach could potentially be generalized to other disease states and immunological phenotypes. The classifier was reported to diagnose cytomegalovirus status with high specificity and sensitivity in both the original and validation cohorts.

Turning to this clone: Its antigen has not been determined. Per-base quality was not reported, and no clone a single base away is much larger than it.

Library preparation employed the immunoSEQ multiplex PCR assay. The study's own analysis went as follows. A statistical classification framework was built for diagnosing cytomegalovirus status from the catalog of TCR beta chain sequences. TCRdb mirrors the immuneACCESS table, restricted to in-frame sequences. Some clones are absent from its copies; in checked studies, under half trace to an unresolved V gene, and the reason for the others is unknown. V and J calls and clone size are as listed in that table; D and trimming were resolved from the DNA. Present in this sample are 200,000 to 250,000 clones, approximately 88% of which were seen just once. Of the sample, more than 13% falls within the top ten clones. The donors belonged to the validation cohort of 120 subjects, which was separate from the approximately 700-subject first cohort.

The material sequenced was PBMCs. The sequence is built from TRBV11-2 and TRBJ2-7, with an unclear D gene assignment. This sequence was found in a woman between 25 and 40 years old in good health and CMV-seropositive. The DNA reads as follows: TGTGCCAGCAGCTTAGTAGGGTACGAGCAGTACTTC. It translates to CASSLVGYEQYF.